These 9 T cell receptor beta chains came from one sample sequenced in a study of T cell responses to AZD1222 COVID-19 vaccine. Assay: immunoSEQ multiplex PCR; the TCRdb copy retains only in-frame clones and omits some. The sample contains tens of thousands of clones, around 90% of which appear only once. The sample in question was peripheral blood, obtained on day 0 of AZD1222 vaccination. The receptors shown here come from an adult in good health.

The chain couples TRBV3-1 (or the pseudogene TRBV3-2) to TRBJ2-3; 8 bases fit TRBD2. The ends lost 1 base at V and 4 bases at J; junction bases unmatched: 7. Germline V lookup: CDR1 LGHDT, CDR2 YNNKEL (reference sequence). The CDR3 length is 16 residues. The CDR3 spells CASSQVDSGTSDTQYF. The DNA of the CDR3 is TGTGCCAGCAGCCAAGTTGATAGCGGGACTTCAGATACGCAGTATTTT.

This clone showed up just once. The chain carries TRBV6-1 and TRBJ2-1; tentatively, D is TRBD1 (5 bases). The CDR3 length is 16 residues. The germline CDR1 and CDR2 sequences are MNHNS and SASEGT. V was trimmed by 1 base and J by 4 bases, leaving 14 bases between them. The CDR3 nucleotides are TGTGCCAGCAGTGAAGAAGGGGCCCCCGCATACAATGAGCAGTTCTTC. Its protein product is CASSEEGAPAYNEQFF.

J is TRBJ2-7 and V is TRBV6-4, with 9 bases aligning to TRBD2. The V gene's germline CDR1 is MRHNA and CDR2 SNTAGT. This CDR3 has 14 amino acids. J lost 3 bases, V lost 11 bases, and 11 bases had no gene match. The DNA for the CDR3 is TGTGCCTATTGCAGGGGACTAGCATTCTACGAGCAGTACTTC. The encoded protein is CAYCRGLAFYEQYF.

The CDR3 reads CASSSHDRTTYEQYF. CDR3 sequence (DNA): TGTGCCAGCAGCTCGCACGACAGGACCACCTACGAGCAGTACTTC. The gene calls are TRBV13 and TRBJ2-7; weak D call: TRBD1 (6 bases). CDR3 length: 15 residues. Germline V gene sequence: CDR1 PRHDT, CDR2 FYEKMQ (reference sequence). Trimming shortened V by 4 bases and J by 2 bases, and 15 bases separated the two germline ends.

The V call is TRBV3-1 (or the pseudogene TRBV3-2), the J call TRBJ1-1; the D gene is possibly TRBD1 (5 bases). The germline V and J ends were trimmed by 4 bases and 4 bases, with 7 bases remaining between them. The CDR3 length is 12 residues. The germline V gene has CDR1 LGHDT and CDR2 YNNKEL (reference sequence). DNA of the CDR3: TGTGCCAGCAGCCCCCAGGGCACTGAAGCTTTCTTT. It encodes CASSPQGTEAFF.

The rearrangement uses TRBV10-3 and TRBJ1-2, with D perhaps matching TRBD1 (5 bases). The CDR3 loop spans 14 amino acids. V lost 0 bases, J lost 6 bases, and 11 bases lay in between. Germline CDR1 is ENHRY and CDR2 is SYGVKD. The CDR3 spells CAISESTGRNGYTF. CDR3 sequence (DNA): TGTGCCATCAGTGAGTCCACAGGTCGGAATGGCTACACCTTC.

The chain has TRBV12-3 or TRBV12-4 and TRBJ2-7; D gene unclear. With 1 base removed from V and 3 bases from J, the gap between germline ends came to 7 bases. CDR3 length: 13 amino acids. CDR3 sequence reads: CASSLEAHYEQYF. In DNA form, the CDR3 reads TGTGCCAGCAGTTTAGAGGCCCACTACGAGCAGTACTTC.

This clone has a single count. The chain links TRBV9 to TRBJ2-1; 11 bases align to TRBD2. The V and J ends lost 4 bases and 4 bases, in that order; junction bases with no gene match: 4. CDR1 and CDR2 from the germline V gene are SGDLS and YYNGEE. The CDR3 covers 15 residues. The CDR3 here is CASSSGLAGYNEQFF. The CDR3 region has the DNA TGTGCCAGCAGCTCCGGACTAGCGGGTTACAATGAGCAGTTCTTC.

This clone was seen more than once but under ten times. The gene calls are TRBV12-3 or TRBV12-4 and TRBJ2-7; 7 bases agree with TRBD1. V shed 7 bases and J 4 bases; nucleotides not matched to a gene: 7. There are 13 residues in the CDR3. The CDR3 coding sequence is TGTGCCAGCACTTCCGGACAGGTTTACGAGCAGTACTTC. Its protein product is CASTSGQVYEQYF.